Given below is one T cell receptor (beta chain) in context. No cognate antigen has been identified for it. No base-level quality is on record; no much larger clone is a single base apart. The germline V gene sets CDR1 to SGDLS and CDR2 to YYNGEE. Between the V and J ends, shortened by 1 base and 2 bases respectively, the junction contains 9 bases. The CDR3 holds 14 amino acids from the cysteine to the phenylalanine. Kept here is only the CDR3 DNA, which spans 42 bases and is read in frame from base 1. This entry comes from a study of OX40 agonist ivuxolimab in advanced cancers. For the study in its entirety: Ivuxolimab was an agonistic, fully human IgG2 monoclonal antibody directed against OX40 (CD134), a costimulatory receptor. The point of sequencing TCRbeta in the periphery was to test whether ivuxolimab changed TCR sequence diversity and drove clonal T-cell expansion. Of the approximately 53 patients in dose escalation, approximately 20 had hepatocellular carcinoma, about 15 had melanoma, 9 had renal cell carcinoma and 9 had head and neck cancer. Intravenous ivuxolimab was administered to patients every 2 weeks at six dose levels: 0.01, 0.1, 0.3, 1.5, 3 and 10 mg/kg. The paper reports the monotherapy dose-escalation portion (N = 52 patients) of the phase I ivuxolimab trial. Prior anti-PD-1, anti-PD-L1 or anti-CTLA-4 therapy was permitted, and roughly two fifths of dose-escalation patients had received checkpoint inhibitors. In the dose-escalation cohort, nearly 85% of patients were male, and the mean age was around 65 years with a range of roughly 23 to 79. Partial responses were achieved by three dose-escalation patients, of whom one had hepatocellular carcinoma and two had cutaneous melanoma.

The trial excluded patients who had a history of autoimmune disease or were on systemic immunosuppression. Peripheral blood for TCR sequencing was drawn from every dose cohort at baseline, at cycle 4 day 1 and at cycle 7 day 1. Samples came from an open-label, multicenter, first-in-human phase I dose-escalation trial of ivuxolimab. Adults with locally advanced or metastatic melanoma, renal cell, hepatocellular, or head and neck squamous cell carcinoma were enrolled in the trial. CD4+ and CD8+ T cells were sorted separately from peripheral blood before TCR sequencing. What the research found in general, with its limitations: In the 0.1-3.0 mg/kg groups, partial responders had among the lowest normalized peripheral clonal expansion, particularly in CD8+ T cells. After ivuxolimab, CD8+ T cells had more expanded clones than CD4+ T cells on average. Which antigens the clonally expanded peripheral T cells were specific for was not determined. At doses of 0.1 to 3.0 mg/kg, clonal expansion of both CD4+ and CD8+ T cells in blood was seen between baseline and week 6. Low levels of normalized T-cell clonal expansion were also shown by some nonresponding patients.

Genomic DNA was isolated from the sorted cells so that the TCRbeta CDR3 region could be sequenced. The immunoSEQ Assay was used to sequence the TCRbeta CDR3 regions. As stored in TCRdb, this immuneACCESS dataset retains in-frame rearrangements with V and J assigned. A fraction of the clones does not appear; measured against another copy, unresolved V genes explain less than half of the discrepancy, and the remainder lacks a known reason. The sample contains 60,000 to 75,000 clones, about 91% of them found a single time. The ten largest clones capture 4% to 4.5% of the sample. The chain was built from TRBV9 and TRBJ1-1, with no confident D gene call. This receptor was obtained from an adult with an advanced solid tumor such as melanoma, head and neck, liver or kidney cancer. The material was CD4+ or CD8+ T cells sorted from blood, obtained in a trial of the OX40 agonist ivuxolimab. The DNA sequence reads TGTGCCAGCAGCGTAAGCTCAGTCAACACTGAAGCTTTCTTT. This codes for CASSVSSVNTEAFF.